These 25 T cell receptor beta chains came from one sample sequenced in a study of OX40 agonist ivuxolimab in advanced cancers. Sequencing used immunoSEQ multiplex PCR; TCRdb keeps in-frame clones, though not all of them. This repertoire shows 13,000 to 15,000 clones, roughly 80% found once; its top ten account for 30% to 45%. Material: CD4+ or CD8+ T cells sorted from blood, obtained in a trial of the OX40 agonist ivuxolimab. These TCRs come from an adult with an advanced solid tumor such as melanoma, head and neck, liver or kidney cancer.

J is TRBJ1-2 and V is TRBV9; a possible D gene is TRBD1 (5 bases). CDR1 is SGDLS and CDR2 is YYNGEE in the germline V gene. Between the trimmed V and J ends, which lost 4 bases and 3 bases, there was a span of 13 bases. The CDR3 is 14 residues long. The CDR3 sequence: CASSFQGEYYGYTF. The CDR3 DNA sequence: TGTGCCAGCAGCTTCCAGGGAGAGTACTATGGCTACACCTTC.

V is TRBV7-9 and J is TRBJ1-1; TRBD1 might be the D (6 bases). The germline V and J ends were trimmed by 5 bases and 0 bases, with 13 bases remaining between them. Germline V lookup: CDR1 SEHNR, CDR2 FQNEAQ (reference sequence). There are 15 residues in the CDR3. The CDR3 DNA sequence: TGTGCCAGCAGCCACCATAGGGGGGTGAACACTGAAGCTTTCTTT. It specifies CASSHHRGVNTEAFF.

The rearrangement links TRBV6-5 to TRBJ1-1; D unresolved. Per the germline V gene, CDR1 is MNHEY and CDR2 is SVGAGI. The CDR3 has 13 amino acids. The V gene lost 4 bases and the J gene lost 6 bases, with 12 bases spanning the gap. The CDR3 sequence is CASSLKGYSEAFF. DNA of the CDR3: TGTGCCAGCAGTTTAAAGGGTTATTCTGAAGCTTTCTTT.

The chain uses TRBV19 and TRBJ1-1; TRBD1 is a possible D gene (5 bases). The germline V gene encodes CDR1 LNHDA and CDR2 SQIVND (reference sequence). Trimming took 5 bases from V and 4 from J, leaving 11 bases between them. The CDR3 sequence is 13 residues long. CDR3 nucleotide sequence: TGTGCCAGTAGTCTGGGGGAGGTCACTGAAGCTTTCTTT. Its translation is CASSLGEVTEAFF.

The chain combines TRBV20-1 with TRBJ1-1; no clear D. V shed 7 bases and J shed 0 bases, with 6 bases lying between them. The CDR3 has 11 residues. The germline V gene has CDR1 DFQATT and CDR2 SNEGSKA (reference sequence). DNA for the CDR3: TGCAGTGTTACAGTGAACACTGAAGCTTTCTTT. Its protein product is CSVTVNTEAFF.

The chain is built from TRBV29-1 and TRBJ2-1, with 7 bases lining up with TRBD2. The germline CDR1 and CDR2 sequences are SQVTM and ANQGSEA. The CDR3 contains 16 residues. Trimming removed 6 bases from V and 5 bases from J; junction bases left unmatched: 16. CDR3 residues: CSVLGLVIYSDNEQFF. The DNA of the CDR3 is TGCAGCGTCCTCGGACTAGTCATTTATTCCGACAATGAGCAGTTCTTC.

This clone was seen just once. This chain links TRBV4-3 with TRBJ2-7; D is perhaps TRBD1 (6 bases). CDR1 is LGHNA, CDR2 YSLEER, per germline. The length of the CDR3 is 15 residues. V was clipped by 0 bases and J by 6 bases, with 15 bases between them. The CDR3 nucleotides are TGCGCCAGCAGCCAAGATACTGGGGGCCCGTCCGAGCAGTACTTC. Residues: CASSQDTGGPSEQYF.

The J gene is TRBJ1-1, the V gene TRBV18; D gene ambiguous. Germline assignment: CDR1 KGHSH and CDR2 LQKENI. The V end lost 3 bases, the J end lost 1 base, and 9 bases lay between the germline ends. The CDR3 is made up of 14 amino acids. Here the CDR3 DNA reads TGTGCCAGCTCACCGAGGATGAGGAACACTGAAGCTTTCTTT. Translation: CASSPRMRNTEAFF.

The chain links TRBV19 to TRBJ2-3, with 7 bases lining up with TRBD2. Germline trimming cut 6 bases from V and 1 base from J; bases unmatched to any gene: 10. This CDR3 is built from 16 residues. Germline CDR1 reads LNHDA; CDR2 reads SQIVND (reference sequence). The CDR3 coding sequence is TGTGCCAGTAGCTCCTTTAGGGACTACGGCACAGATACGCAGTATTTT. Translating gives CASSSFRDYGTDTQYF.

This clone was counted between two and nine times. The gene calls are TRBV19 and TRBJ2-5, with D tentatively TRBD2 (6 bases). The V end was cut by 4 bases, the J end by 5 bases, with 14 bases between. The CDR3 sequence is 14 residues long. Germline V gives CDR1 LNHDA, CDR2 SQIVND (reference sequence). For the CDR3, the DNA is TGTGCCAGTAGTACTCTCGGCGGGGCTGAGACCCAGTACTTC. It is translated as CASSTLGGAETQYF.

The chain uses TRBV5-1 and TRBJ2-1; 8 bases align to TRBD1. Trimming removed 4 bases from V and 10 bases from J; junction bases left unmatched: 1. The CDR3 totals 11 residues. The germline V gene has CDR1 SGHRS and CDR2 YFSETQ. The CDR3 reads CASSGQGEQFF. The DNA for the CDR3 is TGCGCCAGCAGCGGACAGGGAGAGCAGTTCTTC. Filled out from reference TRBV5-1 and TRBJ2-1, the complete variable domain reads KAGVTQTPRYLIKTRGQQVTLSCSPISGHRSVSWYQQTPGQGLQFLFEYFSETQRNKGNFPGRFSGRQFSNSRSEMNVSTLELGDSALYLCASSGQGEQFFGPGTRLTVL.

CDR3 coding DNA: TGTGCCAGCAGCACCGCCGGGACTTCCTCCTACGAGCAGTACTTC. Its translation is CASSTAGTSSYEQYF. The J gene is TRBJ2-7, the V gene TRBV11-2; TRBD2 might be the D (6 bases). The V and J ends lost 5 bases and 0 bases respectively, with 14 bases between them. The V gene's germline CDR1 is SGHAT and CDR2 FQNNGV. The length of the CDR3 is 15 residues. The full variable domain, in which reference TRBV11-2 and TRBJ2-7 provide the parts outside the CDR3, is EAGVAQSPRYKIIEKRQSVAFWCNPISGHATLYWYQQILGQGPKLLIQFQNNGVVDDSQLPKDRFSAERLKGVDSTLKIQPAKLEDSAVYLCASSTAGTSSYEQYFGPGTRLTVT.

V gene TRBV5-1 combines with J gene TRBJ2-1, with D perhaps given as TRBD1 or TRBD2 (6 bases each). CDR1 is SGHRS, CDR2 YFSETQ, per germline. Trimming removed 7 bases from V and 0 bases from J, with 20 bases in between. The CDR3 has 17 residues. The CDR3, as DNA: TGCGCCAGCGGGGGGCAGGCAACCCAGAGCTCCTACAATGAGCAGTTCTTC. Its translation: CASGGQATQSSYNEQFF.

The count of this clone is one. V usage is TRBV9 and J usage is TRBJ1-1; D is unclear. Germline CDR1 and CDR2: SGDLS and YYNGEE. V lost 3 bases to trimming and J lost 3 bases, with 9 bases between them. This CDR3 contains 13 residues. CDR3 sequence: CASSEQLHTEAFF. The CDR3 DNA is TGTGCCAGCAGCGAACAGCTTCACACTGAAGCTTTCTTT.

Here the CDR3 DNA reads TGTGCTAGTGGTTGGGTAGATGACCCCTATGGCTACACCTTC. It translates to CASGWVDDPYGYTF. The chain carries TRBV12-5 and TRBJ1-2; D remains unclear. Germline V gives CDR1 LGHNT, CDR2 FRNRAP. The CDR3 covers 14 residues. Trimming removed 4 bases from V and 4 bases from J, with 13 bases in between.

Only one count was recorded for this clone. The rearrangement links TRBV7-2 to TRBJ1-5; maybe TRBD1 (5 bases). Between the trimmed V and J ends, which lost 5 bases and 0 bases, there was a span of 11 bases. The CDR3 consists of 15 residues. CDR1 and CDR2 (germline): SGHTA, FQGNSA. The CDR3 sequence is CASSPVDSSNQPQHF. CDR3 DNA: TGTGCCAGCAGCCCGGTTGACAGTAGCAATCAGCCCCAGCATTTT. Based on the CDR3 plus reference TRBV7-2 and TRBJ1-5, the full variable domain is GAGVSQSPSNKVTEKGKDVELRCDPISGHTALYWYRQSLGQGLEFLIYFQGNSAPDKSGLPSDRFSAERTGGSVSTLTIQRTQQEDSAVYLCASSPVDSSNQPQHFGDGTRLSIL.

The chain recombines TRBV13 with TRBJ1-2, with D maybe TRBD1 (5 bases). The CDR3 consists of 15 residues. CDR1 PRHDT and CDR2 FYEKMQ come from the germline V gene (reference sequence). V was cut by 4 bases and J by 6 bases, with 18 bases left in between. The CDR3 DNA follows: TGTGCCAGCAGCTCCGAAGGGGCGCAAGGCCATGGCTACACCTTC. Translation gives CASSSEGAQGHGYTF.

Points on this clone: Because the CDR3's place on the DNA is in doubt, the DNA is left out and the CDR3 is given as listed by TCRdb. The chain links TRBV6-4 to TRBJ2-2; TRBD2, the D gene given by the table, was not confirmed from the DNA. Germline V CDR1 and CDR2: MRHNA, SNTAGT. The CDR3 spans 14 residues, counting both ends. The CDR3 here is CASSDSWKPGSCFF.

The chain carries TRBV7-2 and TRBJ2-7; D possibly corresponds to TRBD1 (5 bases). The CDR3 runs 16 residues. Per the germline V gene, CDR1 is SGHTA and CDR2 is FQGNSA. V dropped 3 bases and J dropped 1 base, with 16 bases sitting between them. The CDR3 spells CASSFPLTEISYEQYF. The CDR3 coding sequence is TGTGCCAGCAGCTTCCCTCTGACAGAGATTTCCTACGAGCAGTACTTC.

This clone showed up just a few times. Other nucleotide sequences from this sample produce the same CDR3. The J gene is TRBJ2-7, the V gene TRBV30, with 7 bases lining up with TRBD1. Per the germline V gene, CDR1 is GTSNPN and CDR2 is SVGIG (reference sequence). The CDR3 has 13 amino acids. With V trimmed by 2 bases and J by 0 bases, 1 base remained unmatched. The CDR3 DNA reads as TGTGCCTGGAGTCGGACAGGCTCCTACGAGCAGTACTTC. Translated, it gives CAWSRTGSYEQYF. Full variable domain (rest looked up from reference TRBV30 and TRBJ2-7): SQTIHQWPATLVQPVGSPLSLECTVEGTSNPNLYWYRQAAGRGLQLLFYSVGIGQISSEVPQNLSASRPQDRQFILSSKKLLLSDSGFYLCAWSRTGSYEQYFGPGTRLTVT.

The chain employs TRBV6-5 and TRBJ2-1; 10 bases map to TRBD2. The CDR3 consists of 15 residues. Germline V CDR1 and CDR2: MNHEY, SVGAGI. Trimming removed 5 bases from V and 4 bases from J; junction bases left unmatched: 5. CDR3 nucleotide sequence: TGTGCCAGCAGTAAGATAGCGGGGGGTTACAATGAGCAGTTCTTC. Amino acid sequence: CASSKIAGGYNEQFF.

The table lists this clone with a few counts. The rearrangement links TRBV10-3 to TRBJ1-3, with 10 bases aligning to TRBD1. The CDR3 sequence is 16 residues long. J was trimmed by 0 bases and V by 10 bases; bases with no gene match: 9. Germline CDR1 reads ENHRY; CDR2 reads SYGVKD. This chain's CDR3 is CASIPGQGPSGNTIYF. The CDR3 nucleotides read TGTGCCAGTATCCCGGGACAGGGGCCCTCTGGAAACACCATATATTTT.

The chain joins TRBV5-4 to TRBJ1-2; no clear D. Trimming shortened V by 0 bases and J by 8 bases, and 8 bases separated the two germline ends. This CDR3 comprises 12 residues. CDR1 and CDR2 from the germline V gene are SGHNT and YYREEE (reference sequence). The CDR3 protein is CASSLDLGGYTF. In DNA form, the CDR3 reads TGTGCCAGCAGCTTGGATTTGGGGGGCTACACCTTC.

The chain is built from TRBV27 and TRBJ2-2; D is unresolved. The V gene lost 7 bases and the J gene lost 4 bases, with 16 bases spanning the gap. This CDR3 contains 15 residues. Per germline, CDR1 MNHEY and CDR2 SMNVEV (reference sequence). CDR3 sequence reads: CASTSLKIGTGELFF. The DNA for the CDR3 is TGTGCCAGCACCTCTTTGAAGATTGGCACCGGGGAGCTGTTTTTT.

A few counts support this clone. The chain recombines TRBV28 with TRBJ2-1, with D possibly matching TRBD1 (6 bases). V dropped 6 bases and J dropped 0 bases, with 18 bases sitting between them. The CDR3 runs 17 residues. Germline values: CDR1 MDHEN, CDR2 SYDVKM. The CDR3 DNA sequence: TGTGCCAGCAGAGACGGGACACGTTCGAGCTCCTACAATGAGCAGTTCTTC. It codes for CASRDGTRSSSYNEQFF.